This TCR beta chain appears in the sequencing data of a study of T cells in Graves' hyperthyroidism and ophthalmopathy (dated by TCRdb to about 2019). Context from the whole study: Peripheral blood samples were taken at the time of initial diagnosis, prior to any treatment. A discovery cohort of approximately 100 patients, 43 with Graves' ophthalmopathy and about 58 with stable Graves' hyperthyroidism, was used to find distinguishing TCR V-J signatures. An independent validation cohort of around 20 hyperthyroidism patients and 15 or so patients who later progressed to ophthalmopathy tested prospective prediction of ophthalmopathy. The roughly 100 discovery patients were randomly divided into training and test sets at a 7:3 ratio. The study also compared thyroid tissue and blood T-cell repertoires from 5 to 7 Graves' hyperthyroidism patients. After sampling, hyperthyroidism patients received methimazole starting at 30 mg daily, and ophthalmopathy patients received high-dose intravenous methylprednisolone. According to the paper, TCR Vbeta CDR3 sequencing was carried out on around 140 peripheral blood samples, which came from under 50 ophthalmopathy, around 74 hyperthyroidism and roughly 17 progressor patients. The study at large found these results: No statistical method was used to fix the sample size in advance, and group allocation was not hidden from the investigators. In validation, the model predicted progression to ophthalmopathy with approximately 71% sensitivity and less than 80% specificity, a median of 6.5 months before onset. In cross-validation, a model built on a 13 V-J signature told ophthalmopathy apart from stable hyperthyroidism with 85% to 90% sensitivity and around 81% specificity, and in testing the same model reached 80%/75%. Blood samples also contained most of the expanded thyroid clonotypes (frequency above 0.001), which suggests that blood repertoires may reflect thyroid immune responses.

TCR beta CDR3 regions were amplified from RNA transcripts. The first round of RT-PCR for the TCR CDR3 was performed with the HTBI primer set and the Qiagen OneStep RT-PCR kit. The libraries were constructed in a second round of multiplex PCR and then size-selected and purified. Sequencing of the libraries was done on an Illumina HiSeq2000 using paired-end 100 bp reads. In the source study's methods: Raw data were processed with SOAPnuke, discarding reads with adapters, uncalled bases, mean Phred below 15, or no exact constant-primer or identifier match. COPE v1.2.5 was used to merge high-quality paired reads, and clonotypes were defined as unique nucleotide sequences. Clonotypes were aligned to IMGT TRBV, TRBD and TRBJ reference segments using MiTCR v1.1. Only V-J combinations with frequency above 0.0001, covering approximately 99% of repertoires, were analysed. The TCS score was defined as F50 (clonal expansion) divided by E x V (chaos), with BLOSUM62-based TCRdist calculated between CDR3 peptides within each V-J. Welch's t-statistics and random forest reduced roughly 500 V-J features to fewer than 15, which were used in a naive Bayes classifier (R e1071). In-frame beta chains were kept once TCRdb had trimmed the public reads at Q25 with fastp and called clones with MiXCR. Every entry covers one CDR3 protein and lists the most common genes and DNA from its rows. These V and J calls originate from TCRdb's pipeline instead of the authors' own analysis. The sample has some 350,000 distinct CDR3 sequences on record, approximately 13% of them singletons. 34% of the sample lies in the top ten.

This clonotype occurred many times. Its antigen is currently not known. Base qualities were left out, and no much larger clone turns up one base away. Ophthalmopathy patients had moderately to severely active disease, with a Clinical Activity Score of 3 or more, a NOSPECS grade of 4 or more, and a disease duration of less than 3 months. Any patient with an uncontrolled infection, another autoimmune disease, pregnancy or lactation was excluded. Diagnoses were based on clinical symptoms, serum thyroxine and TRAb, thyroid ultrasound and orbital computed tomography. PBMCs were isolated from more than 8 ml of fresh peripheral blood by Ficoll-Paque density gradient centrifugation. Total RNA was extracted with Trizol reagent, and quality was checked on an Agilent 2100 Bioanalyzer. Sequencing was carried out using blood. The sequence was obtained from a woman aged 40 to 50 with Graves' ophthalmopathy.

The CDR3 region: CASTLGLSTDTQYF. The DNA sequence is TGTGCCAGTACTCTAGGGCTCAGCACAGATACGCAGTATTTT. In this chain, TRBV19 is recombined with TRBJ2-3; the D gene is unclear. CDR1 and CDR2 (LNHDA, SQIVND) derive from the germline V gene (reference sequence). Including cysteine and phenylalanine, the CDR3 has 14 amino acids. CDR3 DNA is the only sequence kept; it has 42 bases, read in frame from the first base. V was cut back by 7 bases and J by 0 bases, leaving a gap of 11 bases between them.